This entry lists 11 T cell receptor beta chains sequenced from one sample in a study of T cell repertoires in cytomegalovirus infection. Their antigens remain unidentified. TCRdb passed the reads through MiXCR, listing each CDR3 protein once. This sample carries about 830,000 distinct CDR3 sequences, over 25% of them seen once, and the ten largest clones take roughly 12%. This specimen was cultured CD8+ T cells from PBMCs, taken from culture after CMV antigen stimulation. The receptor source for this set is a human donor in good health (CMV status not recorded). Some clones in this sample may be carry-over from other donors' samples.

The chain combines TRBV28 with TRBJ1-1; D gene ambiguous. Germline V CDR1 and CDR2: MDHEN, SYDVKM. The V end was cut by 6 bases, the J end by 0 bases, with 32 bases between. This CDR3 is 21 amino acids long. The chain's CDR3 is CASSLSLRGSRVNPMNTEAFF. CDR3 DNA: TGTGCCAGCAGCCTCTCCCTTCGCGGATCCCGAGTTAATCCCATGAACACTGAAGCTTTCTTT.

This clonotype has just a few counts. The chain employs TRBV7-6 and TRBJ1-1; TRBD1 is a possible D gene (5 bases). CDR1 and CDR2 (germline): SGHVS, FNYEAQ. The CDR3 has 14 amino acids. Deletions cut 1 base from V and 7 bases from J, with 13 bases between. DNA for the CDR3: TGTGCCAGCAGCTTAGTGGGGGGGATGGGTGAAGCTTTCTTT. The encoded protein is CASSLVGGMGEAFF.

The chain employs TRBV6-5 and TRBJ1-1; no reliable D call. V was clipped by 5 bases and J by 6 bases, with 19 bases between them. Germline V gene data show CDR1 as MNHEY and CDR2 as SVGAGI. The CDR3 sequence is 15 residues long. CDR3 coding DNA: TGTGCCAGCAGTCTCCTTCATACTATCCAGGCTGAAGCTTTCTTT. This codes for CASSLLHTIQAEAFF.

V usage is TRBV4-2 and J usage is TRBJ1-4, with D possibly being TRBD1 (6 bases). The germline V gene encodes CDR1 LGHNA and CDR2 YNFKEQ. This CDR3 has 13 residues. The V gene lost 4 bases and the J gene lost 6 bases, with 9 bases spanning the gap. DNA for the CDR3: TGTGCCAGCAGCCGGGGGGCGTATGAAAAACTGTTTTTT. Translation gives CASSRGAYEKLFF.

This clonotype was seen only a few times. The chain employs TRBV6-1 and TRBJ2-1, with D unclear. This CDR3 comprises 13 residues. CDR1 is MNHNS and CDR2 is SASEGT in the germline V gene. Trimming pared 2 bases from V and 3 bases from J, leaving 5 bases between. In DNA, the CDR3 is TGTGCCAGCAGTGAATTGGGCTACAATGAGCAGTTCTTC. It specifies CASSELGYNEQFF.

This clonotype was recorded many times. The rearrangement joins TRBV29-1 to TRBJ1-4, with a tentative D call TRBD1 (5 bases). This CDR3 spans 15 amino acids. Germline V lookup: CDR1 SQVTM, CDR2 ANQGSEA. V lost 4 bases, J lost 7 bases, and 19 bases lay in between. The CDR3 DNA reads as TGCAGCGTTGGTGTCAGTGGGGGTCTGGTTGAAAAACTGTTTTTT. It translates to CSVGVSGGLVEKLFF. The full variable domain, with the rest looked up from reference TRBV29-1 and TRBJ1-4, is SAVISQKPSRDICQRGTSLTIQCQVDSQVTMMFWYRQQPGQSLTLIATANQGSEATYESGFVIDKFPISRPNLTFSTLTVSNMSPEDSSIYLCSVGVSGGLVEKLFFGSGTQLSVL.

With respect to this clonotype: Relative to the germline gene, one junction end is altered; a read error may explain this. The CDR3 loop reads CVISVPDRRSGELFF. As DNA, the CDR3 is TGTGTCATCAGTGTCCCGGACAGACGATCCGGGGAGCTGTTTTTT. This chain joins TRBV10-3 and TRBJ2-2; TRBD1 is a possible D gene (6 bases). This CDR3 has 15 residues. Germline CDR1 reads ENHRY; CDR2 reads SYGVKD.

This clonotype appeared a few times. The chain recombines TRBV4-2 with TRBJ1-2, with no clear D. Germline values: CDR1 LGHNA, CDR2 YNFKEQ. The V end lost 3 bases, the J end lost 3 bases, and 8 bases lay between the germline ends. The CDR3 is made up of 13 amino acids. The CDR3 loop is CASSHTEDYGYTF. The DNA of the CDR3 is TGTGCCAGCAGCCATACGGAGGACTATGGCTACACCTTC.

Turning to this clonotype: Just one base apart from a much larger clone, this may be a read error. V is TRBV7-6 and J is TRBJ2-1; D perhaps matches TRBD2 (5 bases). There are 12 residues in the CDR3. Germline-derived CDR1 and CDR2 are SGHVS and FNYEAQ. The CDR3 DNA reads TGTGTCAGCAGCCGGGCGGCGGGTGAGCAGTTCTTC. It translates to CVSSRAAGEQFF.

The CDR3 spells CASSYSNWSEQYV. As DNA, the CDR3 is TGTGCCAGCAGTTACTCGAATTGGTCCGAGCAGTACGTC. The chain combines TRBV6-2 or TRBV6-3 with TRBJ2-7; D call uncertain. The V and J ends lost 0 bases and 6 bases respectively, with 9 bases between them. The germline CDR1 and CDR2 sequences are MNHEY and SVGEGT. The CDR3 contains 13 residues.

This sequence joins TRBV2 and TRBJ1-1; D perhaps matches TRBD1 (5 bases). Trimming pared 6 bases from V and 2 bases from J, leaving 13 bases between. Germline V gene data show CDR1 as SNHLY and CDR2 as FYNNEI. The CDR3 has 14 residues. The CDR3 reads CASRRRDDNTEAFF. CDR3 sequence (DNA): TGTGCCAGCAGACGACGGGACGATAACACTGAAGCTTTCTTT.